A selection of T cell receptor beta chains follows, all from one sample in a study of T cells in Graves' hyperthyroidism and ophthalmopathy. TCRdb redid the calling of the multiplex PCR reads with MiXCR, one entry per CDR3 protein. Among hundreds of thousands of distinct CDR3 sequences, less than 15% were seen once, and the ten largest hold around a tenth. The sample taken for sequencing was blood. The receptors shown here come from a woman younger than 35 with Graves' hyperthyroidism. The CDR3 runs from the conserved cysteine through the conserved F or W. D genes are given only for firm matches. Clone sizes are given selectively: once, few, many, or a class where the clone is expanded.

V gene: TRBV2; D gene: -; J gene: TRBJ2-5; clone size: many; CDR3 protein: CASSEVPQISPRYF; CDR3 DNA: TGTGCCAGCAGTGAGGTTCCTCAGATCTCCCCCAGGTACTTC
V gene: TRBV20-1; D gene: -; J gene: TRBJ2-7; clone size: -; CDR3 protein: CSARAGLGEWQYF; CDR3 DNA: TGCAGTGCTAGAGCTGGACTGGGGGAGTGGCAGTACTTC
V gene: TRBV4-1; D gene: -; J gene: TRBJ1-4; clone size: -; CDR3 protein: CASSQVGRQRNEKLFF; CDR3 DNA: TGCGCCAGCAGCCAAGTGGGGAGACAGAGAAATGAAAAACTGTTTTTT
V gene: TRBV20-1; D gene: -; J gene: TRBJ2-7; clone size: many; CDR3 protein: CSATESYEQYF; CDR3 DNA: TGCAGTGCAACAGAGTCCTACGAGCAGTACTTC
V gene: TRBV29-1; D gene: -; J gene: TRBJ2-1; clone size: many; CDR3 protein: CSVSDRTEQFF; CDR3 DNA: TGCAGCGTCTCCGACAGAACTGAGCAGTTCTTC
V gene: TRBV10-3; D gene: TRBD1; J gene: TRBJ2-7; clone size: many; CDR3 protein: CAISLTGDEQYF; CDR3 DNA: TGTGCCATCAGTCTTACAGGGGACGAGCAGTACTTC
V gene: TRBV3-1; D gene: -; J gene: TRBJ1-2; clone size: many; CDR3 protein: CASSQVTGGYTF; CDR3 DNA: TGTGCCAGCAGCCAAGTGACTGGAGGCTACACCTTC
V gene: TRBV20-1; D gene: -; J gene: TRBJ2-7; clone size: many; CDR3 protein: CSARPPTDYEQYF; CDR3 DNA: TGCAGTGCTAGACCCCCGACAGACTACGAGCAGTACTTC
V gene: TRBV20-1; D gene: -; J gene: TRBJ2-7; clone size: -; CDR3 protein: CSASNIRGNYEQYF; CDR3 DNA: TGCAGTGCTAGTAATATTCGGGGTAACTACGAGCAGTACTTC
V gene: TRBV2; D gene: -; J gene: TRBJ1-1; clone size: many; CDR3 protein: CASSETPTERNTEAFF; CDR3 DNA: TGTGCCAGCAGTGAAACCCCGACAGAACGGAACACTGAAGCTTTCTTT
V gene: TRBV5-4; D gene: TRBD1; J gene: TRBJ1-6; clone size: -; CDR3 protein: CASSPGGRPLHF; CDR3 DNA: TGTGCCAGCAGCCCAGGGGGCCGACCCCTCCACTTT
V gene: TRBV4-1; D gene: -; J gene: TRBJ1-6; clone size: -; CDR3 protein: CASSTARDGASWALHF; CDR3 DNA: TGCGCCAGCAGCACGGCGAGGGACGGAGCCTCTTGGGCCCTCCACTTT
V gene: TRBV7-6; D gene: -; J gene: TRBJ2-5; clone size: many; CDR3 protein: CASSLRAVRETQYF; CDR3 DNA: TGTGCCAGCAGCTTAAGGGCAGTCCGAGAGACCCAGTACTTC
V gene: TRBV20-1; D gene: -; J gene: TRBJ2-7; clone size: many; CDR3 protein: CSALGPGGEQYF; CDR3 DNA: TGCAGTGCTCTGGGCCCGGGCGGCGAGCAGTACTTC
V gene: TRBV6-1; D gene: -; J gene: TRBJ2-7; clone size: few; CDR3 protein: CASSVGPETYEQYF; CDR3 DNA: TGTGCCAGCAGTGTTGGGCCAGAGACCTACGAGCAGTACTTC
V gene: TRBV27; D gene: -; J gene: TRBJ2-5; clone size: many; CDR3 protein: CASGFQGETQYF; CDR3 DNA: TGTGCCAGCGGCTTCCAGGGGGAGACCCAGTACTTC
V gene: TRBV28; D gene: -; J gene: TRBJ2-7; clone size: many; CDR3 protein: CASSPHYEQYF; CDR3 DNA: TGTGCCAGCAGTCCTCACTACGAGCAGTACTTC
V gene: TRBV28; D gene: -; J gene: TRBJ2-7; clone size: many; CDR3 protein: CASRLTDSTAQYF; CDR3 DNA: TGTGCCAGCAGACTGACAGACAGTACGGCGCAGTACTTC
V gene: TRBV20-1; D gene: TRBD1; J gene: TRBJ2-5; clone size: many; CDR3 protein: CSAGDRGRTETQYF; CDR3 DNA: TGCAGTGCCGGAGACAGGGGGCGAACGGAGACCCAGTACTTC
V gene: TRBV24-1; D gene: TRBD2; J gene: TRBJ2-1; clone size: -; CDR3 protein: CATSDFRTSGYNEQFF; CDR3 DNA: TGTGCCACCAGTGATTTCAGGACTAGCGGTTACAATGAGCAGTTCTTC
V gene: TRBV27; D gene: -; J gene: TRBJ1-5; clone size: many; CDR3 protein: CASSPTAYLKNQPQHF; CDR3 DNA: TGTGCCAGCAGCCCGACTGCATACCTCAAGAATCAGCCCCAGCATTTT
V gene: TRBV29-1; D gene: -; J gene: TRBJ1-1; clone size: many; CDR3 protein: CSVAYGAMDTEAFF; CDR3 DNA: TGCAGCGTCGCCTACGGGGCAATGGACACTGAAGCTTTCTTT
V gene: TRBV12-3/TRBV12-4; D gene: -; J gene: TRBJ1-6; clone size: many; CDR3 protein: CASSRAGSPLHF; CDR3 DNA: TGTGCCAGCAGTCGGGCGGGATCACCCCTCCACTTT
V gene: TRBV6-1; D gene: -; J gene: TRBJ1-6; clone size: -; CDR3 protein: CASSPHSSSYNSPLHF; CDR3 DNA: TGTGCCAGCAGTCCCCACTCGAGCTCCTATAATTCACCCCTCCACTTT
V gene: TRBV27; D gene: -; J gene: TRBJ1-1; clone size: many; CDR3 protein: CASGHPNTEAFF; CDR3 DNA: TGTGCCAGCGGACACCCGAACACTGAAGCTTTCTTT
V gene: TRBV5-1; D gene: -; J gene: TRBJ2-7; clone size: many; CDR3 protein: CASSLTGEAREQYF; CDR3 DNA: TGCGCCAGCAGCTTGACGGGAGAGGCCCGCGAGCAGTACTTC
V gene: TRBV5-1; D gene: TRBD1; J gene: TRBJ1-1; clone size: many; CDR3 protein: CASSLAGTGGVEAFF; CDR3 DNA: TGCGCCAGCAGCTTGGCCGGTACAGGGGGCGTTGAAGCTTTCTTT
V gene: TRBV6-1; D gene: TRBD1; J gene: TRBJ1-2; clone size: -; CDR3 protein: CASSHRGSYYGYTF; CDR3 DNA: TGTGCCAGCAGCCACAGGGGCTCCTATTATGGCTACACCTTC
V gene: TRBV7-9; D gene: -; J gene: TRBJ2-7; clone size: many; CDR3 protein: CASSLRGAAYEQYF; CDR3 DNA: TGTGCCAGCAGCCTCCGGGGCGCAGCCTACGAGCAGTACTTC
V gene: TRBV7-8; D gene: TRBD1; J gene: TRBJ1-1; clone size: many; CDR3 protein: CASSFETGGTEAFF; CDR3 DNA: TGTGCCAGCAGCTTCGAGACAGGGGGCACTGAAGCTTTCTTT
V gene: TRBV7-2; D gene: -; J gene: TRBJ1-4; clone size: many; CDR3 protein: CASSLSPGAVEKLFF; CDR3 DNA: TGTGCCAGCAGCTTATCCCCGGGGGCAGTTGAAAAACTGTTTTTT
V gene: TRBV3-1; D gene: TRBD1; J gene: TRBJ1-1; clone size: -; CDR3 protein: CASSHDKGLTGDLYMNTEAFF; CDR3 DNA: TGTGCCAGCAGCCATGACAAGGGATTAACAGGGGACCTATATATGAACACTGAAGCTTTCTTT
V gene: TRBV5-1; D gene: -; J gene: TRBJ1-5; clone size: many; CDR3 protein: CASSLGSLDQPQHF; CDR3 DNA: TGCGCCAGCAGCTTGGGCAGCCTCGATCAGCCCCAGCATTTT
V gene: TRBV28; D gene: -; J gene: TRBJ1-3; clone size: many; CDR3 protein: CASRPGTAQDTIYF; CDR3 DNA: TGTGCCAGCAGGCCCGGGACCGCCCAGGACACCATATATTTT
V gene: TRBV19; D gene: TRBD1; J gene: TRBJ2-1; clone size: -; CDR3 protein: CASSDRGVHNEQFF; CDR3 DNA: TGTGCCAGTAGTGACAGGGGGGTCCACAATGAGCAGTTCTTC
V gene: TRBV28; D gene: -; J gene: TRBJ1-2; clone size: many; CDR3 protein: CASRQGFNYGYTF; CDR3 DNA: TGTGCCAGCCGCCAGGGCTTTAACTATGGCTACACCTTC
V gene: TRBV2; D gene: TRBD2; J gene: TRBJ2-3; clone size: many; CDR3 protein: CASSELAGVDTQYF; CDR3 DNA: TGTGCCAGCAGTGAATTAGCGGGAGTAGATACGCAGTATTTT
V gene: TRBV7-2; D gene: -; J gene: TRBJ2-5; clone size: -; CDR3 protein: CASSPRGPGLGLETQYF; CDR3 DNA: TGTGCCAGCAGCCCTAGGGGCCCGGGGTTGGGTTTGGAGACCCAGTACTTC
V gene: TRBV24-1; D gene: -; J gene: TRBJ2-3; clone size: many; CDR3 protein: CATSAQEADTQYF; CDR3 DNA: TGTGCCACCAGTGCGCAAGAGGCAGATACGCAGTATTTT
V gene: TRBV7-2; D gene: -; J gene: TRBJ1-5; clone size: many; CDR3 protein: CASSLDSGSWSNQPQHF; CDR3 DNA: TGTGCCAGCAGCTTAGATTCGGGTTCCTGGAGCAATCAGCCCCAGCATTTT
V gene: TRBV7-9; D gene: -; J gene: TRBJ2-3; clone size: many; CDR3 protein: CASSPAGSDVDTQYF; CDR3 DNA: TGTGCCAGCAGCCCCGCAGGGTCCGACGTGGATACGCAGTATTTT
V gene: TRBV3-1; D gene: -; J gene: TRBJ1-2; clone size: many; CDR3 protein: CASSRPGFSYGYTF; CDR3 DNA: TGTGCCAGCAGCCGACCAGGATTCTCCTATGGCTACACCTTC
V gene: TRBV12-3/TRBV12-4; D gene: TRBD1; J gene: TRBJ1-6; clone size: many; CDR3 protein: CASSLGDSGVGSPLHF; CDR3 DNA: TGTGCCAGCAGTTTAGGGGACAGCGGGGTGGGATCACCCCTCCACTTT
V gene: TRBV6-1; D gene: -; J gene: TRBJ2-6; clone size: many; CDR3 protein: CASSHRGRVVSGANVLTF; CDR3 DNA: TGTGCCAGCAGCCACCGCGGTAGGGTGGTCTCTGGGGCCAACGTCCTGACTTTC
V gene: TRBV2; D gene: TRBD1; J gene: TRBJ1-5; clone size: many; CDR3 protein: CASTRTGNNQPQHF; CDR3 DNA: TGTGCCAGCACCCGGACAGGGAACAATCAGCCCCAGCATTTT